The rows below give T cell receptor beta chains drawn from one sample of a study of blood T cell repertoires in COVID-19. The method was immunoSEQ multiplex PCR; TCRdb's version includes in-frame clones alone and lacks a portion of them. The repertoire holds over 400,000 clones, roughly 89% seen once, with about 8% in the top ten. The sequenced material came from peripheral blood. The receptors were gathered from a woman between 45 and 65 years old with COVID-19, enrolled during active disease. CDR3s include the opening cysteine and the closing phenylalanine or tryptophan. A D gene is named only where the DNA matches it firmly. Expanded clones are given a class, and other clones once, few, many or no size at all.

D	size	V	J	CDR3	DNA
TRBD1	once	TRBV5-1	TRBJ2-7	CASSLEGTGNIDEQYF	TGCGCCAGCAGCTTGGAGGGGACAGGGAATATCGACGAGCAGTACTTC
-	-	TRBV5-5	TRBJ1-2	CASSLEIYGYTF	TGTGCCAGCAGCTTAGAGATCTATGGCTACACCTTC
TRBD2	once	TRBV7-2	TRBJ2-2	CASSLEGGGANTGELFF	TGTGCCAGCAGCTTAGAAGGCGGGGGGGCCAACACCGGGGAGCTGTTTTTT
-	-	TRBV5-1	TRBJ2-1	CASSLALGGSYNEQFF	TGCGCCAGCAGCTTGGCCCTCGGGGGATCCTACAATGAGCAGTTCTTC
-	few	TRBV30	TRBJ1-1	CAWSVRQNTEAFF	TGTGCCTGGAGTGTGAGGCAGAACACTGAAGCTTTCTTT
-	-	TRBV7-9	TRBJ2-7	CASSTPGGLQDSRTYEQYF	TGTGCCAGCAGTACCCCAGGCGGGTTGCAGGACAGTAGGACCTACGAGCAGTACTTC
-	-	TRBV5-1	TRBJ2-3	CASSPWGAGGDTQYF	TGCGCCAGCAGTCCCTGGGGGGCAGGGGGAGATACGCAGTATTTT
-	-	TRBV10-3	TRBJ2-3	CAISEPRDTQYF	TGTGCCATCAGTGAGCCCAGAGATACGCAGTATTTT
-	-	TRBV18	TRBJ2-1	CASSPHGEAVSNEQFF	TGTGCCAGCTCACCACACGGGGAAGCAGTATCCAATGAGCAGTTCTTC
-	-	TRBV6-5	TRBJ2-7	CASRPQGKPYEQYF	TGTGCCAGCAGGCCTCAGGGGAAACCCTACGAGCAGTACTTC
TRBD1	-	TRBV5-1	TRBJ1-2	CASSPDRGIYGYTF	TGCGCCAGCAGCCCTGACAGGGGAATCTATGGCTACACCTTC
-	-	TRBV2	TRBJ2-7	CASSGDNRASSYEQYF	TGTGCCAGCAGTGGGGACAATAGGGCTTCCTCCTACGAGCAGTACTTC
-	-	TRBV30	TRBJ1-4	CAWAKQAYNEKLFF	TGTGCCTGGGCAAAACAGGCTTATAATGAAAAACTGTTTTTT
-	-	TRBV2	TRBJ1-2	CASSVGAGRNYGYTF	TGTGCCAGCAGTGTGGGGGCGGGTAGGAACTATGGCTACACCTTC
-	-	TRBV12-3/TRBV12-4	TRBJ1-2	CASSPGGYGYTF	TGTGCCAGCAGTCCCGGAGGGTATGGCTACACCTTC
-	-	TRBV11-2	TRBJ2-1	CASSLGQSYNEQFF	TGTGCCAGCAGCTTAGGACAAAGCTACAATGAGCAGTTCTTC
-	-	TRBV7-9	TRBJ2-1	CASGTDSNYNEQFF	TGTGCCAGCGGAACTGACTCGAACTACAATGAGCAGTTCTTC
TRBD1	-	TRBV5-1	TRBJ2-7	CASSPGTGSYEQYF	TGCGCCAGCAGCCCTGGGACAGGGTCCTACGAGCAGTACTTC
-	once	TRBV6-1	TRBJ1-2	CASSDNRRNYGYTF	TGTGCCAGCAGTGATAACAGACGGAACTATGGCTACACCTTC
-	-	TRBV28	TRBJ1-4	CASGGGAEEKLFF	TGTGCCAGCGGTGGAGGGGCGGAGGAAAAACTGTTTTTT
TRBD1	-	TRBV13	TRBJ2-3	CASSGDRGQGTDTQYF	TGTGCCAGCAGCGGGGACAGGGGGCAAGGCACAGATACGCAGTATTTT
TRBD1	once	TRBV5-8	TRBJ1-1	CASSLGQGASTEAFF	TGTGCCAGCAGCTTGGGACAGGGGGCAAGCACTGAAGCTTTCTTT
TRBD1	few	TRBV12-3/TRBV12-4	TRBJ2-7	CASSQTGVREQYF	TGTGCCAGCAGTCAGACAGGGGTCCGCGAGCAGTACTTC
-	-	TRBV2	TRBJ1-5	CASSDIIQPQHF	TGTGCCAGCAGTGACATCATCCAGCCCCAGCATTTT
-	-	TRBV5-1	TRBJ1-2	CASSLGAGYDWGYTF	TGCGCCAGCAGCTTGGGGGCAGGGTACGATTGGGGCTACACCTTC
TRBD1	-	TRBV6-6	TRBJ1-2	CASSPRQGGTTNYGYTF	TGTGCCAGCAGTCCTAGACAGGGCGGAACTACTAACTATGGCTACACCTTC
-	-	TRBV28	TRBJ2-4	CASQGRAKNIQYF	TGTGCCAGCCAGGGAAGAGCCAAAAACATTCAGTACTTC
-	-	TRBV11-2	TRBJ2-2	CASVPGMIRSGELFF	TGTGCCAGTGTACCAGGAATGATACGATCCGGGGAGCTGTTTTTT
-	-	TRBV12-3/TRBV12-4	TRBJ1-1	CASSPQAFIEAFF	TGTGCCAGCAGTCCCCAGGCGTTCATTGAAGCTTTCTTT
-	-	TRBV4-1	TRBJ1-5	CASSQDAGIGNQPQHF	TGCGCCAGCAGCCAAGATGCGGGGATCGGCAATCAGCCCCAGCATTTT
-	-	TRBV6-5	TRBJ2-1	CASSYQRAYNEQFF	TGTGCCAGCAGTTACCAGCGGGCGTACAATGAGCAGTTCTTC
-	few	TRBV7-9	TRBJ1-2	CASSFGTNYGYTF	TGTGCCAGCAGCTTTGGGACAAACTATGGCTACACCTTC
-	-	TRBV19	TRBJ1-2	CASSIDYYGYTF	TGTGCCAGTAGTATAGACTACTATGGCTACACCTTC
TRBD1	-	TRBV30	TRBJ2-6	CAWSRQGITSGANVLTF	TGTGCCTGGAGTCGACAGGGGATAACCTCTGGGGCCAACGTCCTGACTTTC
-	once	TRBV2	TRBJ1-4	CASSEAGGEKLFF	TGTGCCAGCAGTGAAGCGGGGGGTGAAAAACTGTTTTTT
TRBD1	-	TRBV2	TRBJ1-4	CASRREQGTNEKLFF	TGTGCCAGCAGAAGGGAACAGGGGACTAATGAAAAACTGTTTTTT
TRBD1	-	TRBV28	TRBJ1-4	CASSLDGQAIF	TGTGCCAGCAGTTTAGATGGACAGGCGATTTTT
-	-	TRBV12-3/TRBV12-4	TRBJ1-1	CASSGGGFGEAFF	TGTGCCAGCAGCGGCGGAGGGTTCGGGGAAGCTTTCTTT
-	few	TRBV7-6	TRBJ1-1	CASSLGPHRGVSAEAFF	TGTGCCAGCAGCTTAGGCCCGCATCGGGGGGTGAGCGCTGAAGCTTTCTTT
TRBD2	-	TRBV15	TRBJ2-1	CATSGKAGGPSNEQFF	TGTGCCACCAGCGGTAAAGCGGGGGGGCCGTCAAATGAGCAGTTCTTC
-	-	TRBV10-3	TRBJ1-6	CAISESVGANSPLHF	TGTGCCATCAGTGAGTCTGTAGGGGCGAATTCACCCCTCCACTTT
-	-	TRBV9	TRBJ2-3	CASSGGRTSTDTQYF	TGTGCCAGCAGCGGAGGACGGACTAGCACAGATACGCAGTATTTT
TRBD2	-	TRBV2	TRBJ2-5	CASYGTSRETQYF	TGTGCCAGCTATGGGACTAGCAGAGAGACCCAGTACTTC
TRBD1	-	TRBV5-6	TRBJ1-2	CASSSDRGLGYTF	TGTGCCAGCAGCTCTGACAGGGGTCTCGGCTACACCTTC
-	-	TRBV9	TRBJ2-5	CASSRGGQGQETQYF	TGTGCCAGCAGCCGGGGGGGACAGGGACAAGAGACCCAGTACTTC
-	-	TRBV30	TRBJ1-1	CAWSVRRGYTEAFF	TGTGCCTGGAGTGTACGCAGGGGATACACTGAAGCTTTCTTT
-	-	TRBV6-1	TRBJ1-3	CASSEVRGNTIYF	TGTGCCAGCAGTGAAGTACGGGGAAACACCATATATTTT
-	once	TRBV19	TRBJ2-1	CASSIGAGGGGEQFF	TGTGCCAGTAGTATAGGGGCAGGGGGCGGGGGCGAGCAGTTCTTC
TRBD1	few	TRBV30	TRBJ1-2	CALEDRGQGYGYTF	TGTGCCTTAGAAGACAGGGGGCAAGGCTATGGCTACACCTTC
-	-	TRBV3-1/TRBV3-2	TRBJ2-7	CASSPGLFSYEQYF	TGTGCCAGCAGCCCGGGACTGTTCTCCTACGAGCAGTACTTC
TRBD2	-	TRBV10-3	TRBJ2-5	CAISESGGGVETQYF	TGTGCCATCAGTGAGTCCGGCGGGGGGGTGGAGACCCAGTACTTC
-	-	TRBV6-5	TRBJ1-3	CASRTVSGNTIYF	TGTGCCAGCCGGACTGTCTCTGGAAACACCATATATTTT
TRBD2	-	TRBV5-1	TRBJ2-1	CASSLSGRPNEQFF	TGCGCCAGCAGCTTAAGCGGGAGACCCAATGAGCAGTTCTTC
TRBD2	-	TRBV3-1/TRBV3-2	TRBJ2-2	CASSRPGQLAGTNTGELFF	TGTGCCAGCAGCCGCCCCGGACAACTAGCGGGGACGAACACCGGGGAGCTGTTTTTT
TRBD2	-	TRBV6-2/TRBV6-3	TRBJ2-1	CASSPLAGDSYNEQFF	TGTGCCAGCAGTCCGCTAGCGGGGGACTCCTACAATGAGCAGTTCTTC